The TCR beta chain described here comes from a study of response to subunit inactivated influenza vaccine. Notes on the study in general: Each seasonal flu vaccination may recruit only limited new T cells, authors suggested.

Comments on this clonotype: Its specificity is not known.

There are 13 residues in the CDR3. The germline gives CDR1 KGHSH, CDR2 LQKENI. V gave up 5 bases and J gave up 4 bases, with 11 bases separating them. TCRdb reprocessed the RT-PCR reads via MiXCR and lists one record per CDR3 protein. The data contain some 480,000 distinct CDR3 sequences, 10% to 11% of them seen just once; the ten biggest clones take up 12%. The chain combines TRBV18 with TRBJ2-5; D could derive from TRBD1 or TRBD2 (5 bases each). This clonotype was obtained from a man aged 45 to 65 who received an inactivated influenza vaccine. The input for sequencing was PBMCs from blood, taken 35 to 45 days after vaccination. CDR3 bases: TGTGCCAGCTCAAGACCCGGGACAGAGACCCAGTACTTC. This sequence encodes CASSRPGTETQYF.